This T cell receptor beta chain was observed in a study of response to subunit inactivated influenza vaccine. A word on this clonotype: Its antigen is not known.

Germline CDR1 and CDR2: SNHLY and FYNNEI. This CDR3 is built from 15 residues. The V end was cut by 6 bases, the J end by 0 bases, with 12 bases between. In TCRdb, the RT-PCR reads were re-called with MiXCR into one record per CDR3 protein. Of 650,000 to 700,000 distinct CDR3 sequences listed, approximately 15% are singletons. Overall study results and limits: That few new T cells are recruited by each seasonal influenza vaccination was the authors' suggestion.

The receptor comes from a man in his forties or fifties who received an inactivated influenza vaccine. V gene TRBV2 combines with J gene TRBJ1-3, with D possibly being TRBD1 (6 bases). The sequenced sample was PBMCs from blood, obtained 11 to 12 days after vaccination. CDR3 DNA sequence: TGTGCCAGCAGCGACAGGATCTTCTCTGGAAACACCATATATTTT. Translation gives CASSDRIFSGNTIYF.